The next 3 T cell receptor beta chains were all read from a single sample in a study of blood T cell repertoires in COVID-19. Clones were sequenced by immunoSEQ multiplex PCR, and TCRdb holds only the in-frame ones, with some missing. The profile shows around 270,000 clones, about 89% of them singletons. Source material: peripheral blood. Receptor source: a man in his forties with acute or convalescent COVID-19.

The J gene is TRBJ1-5, the V gene TRBV6-5, with a possible D match to TRBD1 (6 bases). CDR3 length: 12 amino acids. Trimming removed 5 bases from V and 4 bases from J, with 6 bases in between. CDR1 MNHEY and CDR2 SVGAGI come from the germline V gene. The CDR3 coding sequence is TGTGCCAGCAGTCAGGGGAATCAGCCCCAGCATTTT. Its translation is CASSQGNQPQHF.

The chain recombines TRBV5-4 with TRBJ2-3; 10 nucleotides agree with TRBD1. Trimming removed 7 bases from V and 1 base from J; junction bases left unmatched: 6. Looked up from germline, CDR1 is SGHNT and CDR2 is YYREEE (reference sequence). The CDR3 is 15 amino acids. The CDR3 DNA is TGTGCCAGCTCCCGGGGGACAGGGGGCACAGATACGCAGTATTTT. This encodes CASSRGTGGTDTQYF.

The V call is TRBV3-1 (or the pseudogene TRBV3-2), the J call TRBJ2-3, with a weak D call TRBD1 (6 bases). The CDR3 loop spans 16 amino acids. Germline V gene data show CDR1 as LGHDT and CDR2 as YNNKEL (reference sequence). V was trimmed by 4 bases and J by 2 bases, leaving 16 bases between them. The CDR3 reads CASSPRLAGDTDTQYF. DNA of the CDR3: TGTGCCAGCAGCCCCCGGTTGGCAGGGGACACAGATACGCAGTATTTT.